These 30 T cell receptor beta chains were sequenced from one sample in a study of T-cell reconstitution after alpha-beta-depleted transplantation in children. Unique molecular identifiers were incorporated during preparation of the TCRbeta library. TCRdb called the PCR reads again in MiXCR, with one record for every CDR3 protein. The data hold about 460,000 distinct CDR3 sequences, with approximately 10% observed a single time. The material sequenced was PBMCs, mostly from graft donor cells, taken 180 days after TCRalphabeta/CD19-depleted stem cell transplant. Source of these receptors: a female patient between 2 and 15 years old who had a stem cell transplant for aplastic anemia, so the T cells may come from the graft donor.

This chain uses TRBV20-1 with TRBJ2-3; D gene unclear. The V gene's germline CDR1 is DFQATT and CDR2 SNEGSKA (reference sequence). This CDR3 is built from 12 residues. V was pared by 6 bases and J by 3 bases, with 10 bases between. CDR3 residues: CSANPWTDTQYF. The CDR3 nucleotides read TGCAGTGCCAACCCTTGGACAGATACGCAGTATTTT.

This clonotype appeared a few times. This chain connects TRBV27 to TRBJ1-3, with TRBD1 matching over 9 bases. The CDR3 covers 20 residues. Germline assignment: CDR1 MNHEY and CDR2 SMNVEV (reference sequence). Trimming took 6 bases from V and 0 from J; bases not matched to a gene: 18. The CDR3 spells CASSEFPGTGTTSSGNTIYF. The CDR3 nucleotides read TGTGCCAGCAGCGAATTTCCCGGGACAGGGACTACGAGCTCTGGAAACACCATATATTTT.

The V gene is TRBV28, the J gene TRBJ2-7; D might be TRBD1 or TRBD2, each matching 6 bases. The CDR3 is 13 amino acids. V dropped 6 bases and J dropped 5 bases, with 14 bases sitting between them. In germline, CDR1 is MDHEN, CDR2 SYDVKM. The CDR3 region has the DNA TGTGCCAGCAGCTACGGGGGCAACGACGAGCAGTACTTC. Translation: CASSYGGNDEQYF.

Concerning this clonotype itself: A read error may explain this, as a much larger clone is one base away. The genes are TRBV5-8 and TRBJ1-1, with D hard to call. CDR3 length equals 13 residues. The germline CDR1 and CDR2 sequences are SGHTS and YDEGEE. CDR3 region: CASSLEANTQAFF. Here the CDR3 DNA reads TGTGCCAGCAGCTTGGAAGCGAACACTCAAGCTTTCTTT.

This clonotype showed up many times. The chain employs TRBV10-3 and TRBJ1-2; D is undetermined. Germline loops: CDR1 ENHRY, CDR2 SYGVKD. V lost 1 base and J lost 8, with 14 bases in between. This CDR3 comprises 14 residues. CDR3 sequence: CAISEWTSGEGYTF. DNA for the CDR3: TGTGCCATCAGTGAGTGGACGAGTGGAGAAGGCTACACCTTC.

This clonotype has only a few counts. V gene TRBV10-3 combines with J gene TRBJ2-7; tentative D call: TRBD2 (6 bases). V lost 8 bases to trimming and J lost 0 bases, with 11 bases between them. Germline-derived CDR1 and CDR2 are ENHRY and SYGVKD. The CDR3 has 13 amino acids. The CDR3 DNA is TGTGCCATCTTAAGGACTAACTCCTACGAGCAGTACTTC. Protein: CAILRTNSYEQYF.

This chain uses TRBV5-1 with TRBJ2-1, with 15 bases aligning to TRBD2. Germline V gene data show CDR1 as SGHRS and CDR2 as YFSETQ. The J segment lost 6 bases and the V segment lost 4 bases, leaving 11 bases of the junction unmatched. This CDR3 is built from 18 residues. This chain's CDR3 is CASSRGLAGGPWSNEQFF. The DNA for the CDR3 is TGCGCCAGCAGCCGCGGACTAGCGGGAGGGCCGTGGTCCAATGAGCAGTTCTTC.

Ten or more counts support this clonotype. This sequence joins TRBV5-1 and TRBJ2-5; TRBD2 is a possible D gene (7 bases). Germline V gives CDR1 SGHRS, CDR2 YFSETQ. The CDR3 has 14 residues. V lost 0 bases to trimming and J lost 5 bases, with 11 bases between them. The DNA for the CDR3 is TGCGCCAGCAGCTTGGCGGGGGGCCGGGAGACCCAGTACTTC. Encoded protein: CASSLAGGRETQYF.

This clonotype was seen a handful of times. V is TRBV7-2 and J is TRBJ2-7; the D gene is possibly TRBD2 (5 bases). The germline CDR1 and CDR2 sequences are SGHTA and FQGNSA. This CDR3 is built from 14 residues. Between the trimmed V and J ends, which lost 5 bases and 2 bases, there was a span of 13 bases. As DNA, the CDR3 is TGTGCCAGCAGCCGGAGCCGGGATGCCTACGAGCAGTACGTC. Protein product: CASSRSRDAYEQYV.

This clonotype turned up a few times. The chain combines TRBV27 with TRBJ2-7; perhaps TRBD2 as D (5 bases). The CDR3 consists of 14 residues. Looked up from germline, CDR1 is MNHEY and CDR2 is SMNVEV (reference sequence). The V and J ends lost 2 bases and 6 bases respectively, with 14 bases between them. Here the CDR3 DNA reads TGTGCCAGCAGTTTAGGTTCGCGGGCTGGCGAGCAGTACTTC. It is translated as CASSLGSRAGEQYF.

V gene TRBV18 combines with J gene TRBJ2-5; no reliable D call. This CDR3 spans 14 amino acids. V was trimmed by 0 bases and J by 4 bases, leaving 9 bases between them. Germline assignment: CDR1 KGHSH and CDR2 LQKENI. CDR3: CASSPPYEGETQYF. In DNA form, the CDR3 reads TGTGCCAGCTCACCACCTTATGAAGGAGAGACCCAGTACTTC.

The chain recombines TRBV7-2 with TRBJ2-5, with TRBD2 matching 13 bases. The CDR3 runs to 15 residues. The trim removed 5 bases at V and 5 bases at J, leaving 5 bases unmatched. Germline CDR1 SGHTA, CDR2 FQGNSA. This CDR3 is CASSPGLAGKETQYF. CDR3 bases: TGTGCCAGCAGCCCGGGACTAGCGGGAAAGGAGACCCAGTACTTC.

This clonotype has only a few counts. CDR3: CASSFARDRVFSGELFF. The CDR3 DNA reads TGTGCCAGCAGTTTCGCCCGGGACAGGGTTTTTTCCGGGGAGCTGTTTTTT. This rearrangement joins TRBV6-7 to TRBJ2-2; 9 nucleotides agree with TRBD1. TRBV6-7 is noted as an ORF with a role that remains uncertain. V was clipped by 4 bases and J by 6 bases; unmatched bases: 12. The CDR3 has 17 amino acids.

The chain employs TRBV28 and TRBJ2-7; no clear D. Trimming took off 3 bases at V and 3 bases at J, with 15 bases between the two ends. Germline-derived CDR1 and CDR2 are MDHEN and SYDVKM. CDR3 length: 15 residues. CDR3 sequence reads: CASSLELRRLYEQYF. The CDR3 nucleotides are TGTGCCAGCAGTTTGGAGCTCCGGAGACTCTACGAGCAGTACTTC.

On this clonotype itself: A much bigger clone sits one base away, suggesting this may be a read error. J is TRBJ2-5 and V is TRBV5-1, with 7 bases aligning to TRBD1. Germline CDR1 is SGHRS and CDR2 is YFSETQ. The CDR3 spans 13 residues. CDR3 residues: CPSSHRGAETQYF. The CDR3, as DNA: TGCCCCAGCAGCCACAGGGGAGCAGAGACCCAGTACTTC.

This clonotype came up a few times. The chain's CDR3 is CASSLWVRDYSTDTQYF. CDR3 coding DNA: TGTGCCAGCAGCTTGTGGGTCAGGGACTATAGCACAGATACGCAGTATTTT. V gene TRBV7-9 combines with J gene TRBJ2-3, with 7 bases fitting TRBD2. The CDR3 runs 17 residues. Germline CDR1 is SEHNR and CDR2 is FQNEAQ (reference sequence). Germline trimming cut 3 bases from V and 0 bases from J; bases unmatched to any gene: 9.

V is TRBV7-8 and J is TRBJ2-4; D perhaps matches TRBD2 (5 bases). Germline V CDR1 and CDR2: SGHVS, FQNEAQ. This CDR3 region has 17 residues. Trimming removed 4 bases from V and 0 bases from J, with 16 bases in between. CDR3 region: CASSSRTEALAKNIQYF. CDR3 DNA: TGTGCCAGCAGCTCTCGGACTGAGGCTTTAGCCAAAAACATTCAGTACTTC. The whole variable domain, remainder taken from reference TRBV7-8 and TRBJ2-4, is GAGVSQSPRYKVAKRGQDVALRCDPISGHVSLFWYQQALGQGPEFLTYFQNEAQLDKSGLPSDRFFAERPEGSVSTLKIQRTQQEDSAVYLCASSSRTEALAKNIQYFGAGTRLSVL.

This clonotype was seen a few times. This chain connects TRBV7-3 to TRBJ2-3; 10 bases are a match to TRBD2. This CDR3 has 17 residues. V shed 2 bases, J shed 1 base, and the junction held 6 bases outside the gene matches. The V gene's germline CDR1 is SGHTA and CDR2 FQGTGA. CDR3 loop: CASSLLPGTSGTDTQYF. CDR3 sequence (DNA): TGTGCCAGCAGCTTATTACCCGGGACTAGCGGCACAGATACGCAGTATTTT.

The J gene is TRBJ2-6, the V gene TRBV24-1; no firm D call. Germline loops: CDR1 KGHDR, CDR2 SFDVKD. The ends were cut back, 0 bases at V and 0 bases at J, with 5 bases in the middle. The CDR3 totals 16 residues. The CDR3, as DNA: TGTGCCACCAGTGATTTGGGCAGCTCTGGGGCCAACGTCCTGACTTTC. This gives the protein CATSDLGSSGANVLTF.

The V gene is TRBV21-1, the J gene TRBJ2-7; the table's D call, TRBD1, has no DNA check behind it. TRBV21-1 counts as a pseudogene. This CDR3 spans 14 amino acids. The CDR3 DNA follows: TGTGCCAGCAGCAAGTCCGGACAGACATACGAGCAGTACGTC. Its protein product is CASSKSGQTYEQYV.

This clonotype has just a few counts. The chain carries TRBV7-9 and TRBJ2-7; 7 nucleotides line up with TRBD1. Per germline, CDR1 SEHNR and CDR2 FQNEAQ (reference sequence). V trimming: 5 bases; J trimming: 3 bases; junction bases outside the gene matches: 7. The CDR3 is 14 residues long. In DNA form, the CDR3 reads TGTGCCAGCAGCCCCACGACAGGGTTCTACGAGCAGTACTTC. Protein product: CASSPTTGFYEQYF. Looking up the rest from reference TRBV7-9 and TRBJ2-7 gives the full variable domain: DTGVSQNPRHKITKRGQNVTFRCDPISEHNRLYWYRQTLGQGPEFLTYFQNEAQLEKSRLLSDRFSAERPKGSFSTLEIQRTEQGDSAMYLCASSPTTGFYEQYFGPGTRLTVT.

This clonotype was observed a handful of times. The chain carries TRBV29-1 and TRBJ1-1; TRBD1 matches at 7 bases. Trimming cost V 8 bases and J 6 bases; bases outside gene matches: 12. Germline lookup yields CDR1 SQVTM and CDR2 ANQGSEA. The CDR3 contains 13 residues. Here the CDR3 reads CSTSGGKSAEAFF. The CDR3, as DNA: TGCAGCACCTCAGGGGGTAAGAGCGCTGAAGCTTTCTTT.

The genes are TRBV20-1 and TRBJ2-7; 9 bases align to TRBD1. Per germline, CDR1 DFQATT and CDR2 SNEGSKA (reference sequence). V was clipped by 3 bases and J by 5 bases; unmatched bases: 11. The CDR3 covers 15 residues. CDR3 residues: CSARAPDRGYHEQYF. DNA for the CDR3: TGCAGTGCTAGGGCCCCGGACAGGGGCTACCACGAGCAGTACTTC.

This clonotype showed up just a few times. The chain joins TRBV5-1 to TRBJ2-2; D remains ambiguous. The CDR3 length is 10 residues. Trimming took 7 bases from V and 7 from J, leaving 5 bases between them. From germline, CDR1 is SGHRS and CDR2 YFSETQ. The CDR3: CASGDGELFF. CDR3 sequence (DNA): TGCGCCAGCGGGGACGGGGAGCTGTTTTTT.

The genes are TRBV7-2 and TRBJ2-1; 9 nucleotides line up with TRBD2. Germline V gene sequence: CDR1 SGHTA, CDR2 FQGNSA. This CDR3 is 16 amino acids long. After removal of 4 bases from V and 7 bases from J, the junction contained 11 bases not matched to a gene. CDR3 nucleotides: TGTGCCAGCAGCTCTAGCGGGGCGCACCTAGGAAATGAGCAGTTCTTC. Amino acid sequence: CASSSSGAHLGNEQFF.

This chain links TRBV25-1 with TRBJ2-7; TRBD2 matches at 14 bases. In germline, CDR1 is MGHDK, CDR2 SYGVNS. The CDR3 sequence is 22 residues long. The J segment lost 0 bases and the V segment lost 4 bases, leaving 20 bases of the junction unmatched. CDR3 bases: TGTGCCAGCAGTGCCGTCCTGGGACGACCGGGACTAGCGGGGGCTAGCTCCTACGAGCAGTACTTC. The encoded protein is CASSAVLGRPGLAGASSYEQYF.

Only a few counts were recorded for this clonotype. The chain employs TRBV20-1 and TRBJ2-3, with D uncertain. Per germline, CDR1 DFQATT and CDR2 SNEGSKA (reference sequence). This CDR3 is built from 11 residues. V was shortened by 3 bases and J by 7 bases, with 8 bases between the two germline ends. Here the CDR3 reads CSASPRYTQYF. CDR3 in DNA: TGCAGTGCTAGTCCTCGGTATACGCAGTATTTT.

The J gene is TRBJ2-1, the V gene TRBV12-3 or TRBV12-4; 8 positions match TRBD1. The V segment lost 6 bases and the J segment 7 bases; nucleotides outside the gene matches: 8. CDR3 length: 14 residues. The CDR3 nucleotides read TGTGCCAGCAGCGGGCAGGGGGCTTTTAATGAGCAGTTCTTC. It translates to CASSGQGAFNEQFF.

A few counts support this clonotype. The chain links TRBV6-2 or TRBV6-3 to TRBJ1-1; D is unresolved. CDR1 is MNHEY and CDR2 is SVGEGT in the germline V gene. Trimming pared 7 bases from V and 1 base from J, leaving 13 bases between. The CDR3 is made up of 14 amino acids. The CDR3 region is CASTRGHPNTEAFF. The CDR3 DNA follows: TGTGCCAGCACCCGAGGGCACCCGAACACTGAAGCTTTCTTT.

This clonotype was recorded at least ten times. The CDR3 DNA sequence: TGTGCCAGCAGCTTAGAAAGTAGAAGGAATGAGCAGTTCTTC. It encodes CASSLESRRNEQFF. V gene TRBV7-8 combines with J gene TRBJ2-1; D not resolved. The V end was cut by 1 base, the J end by 7 bases, with 11 bases between. The germline V gene has CDR1 SGHVS and CDR2 FQNEAQ. This CDR3 contains 14 residues. Full variable domain (rest looked up from reference TRBV7-8 and TRBJ2-1): GAGVSQSPRYKVAKRGQDVALRCDPISGHVSLFWYQQALGQGPEFLTYFQNEAQLDKSGLPSDRFFAERPEGSVSTLKIQRTQQEDSAVYLCASSLESRRNEQFFGPGTRLTVL.